This T cell receptor (beta chain) was captured in a study of Ad26.COV2.S vaccination and SARS-CoV-2 variants. Across the whole study: The authors gave Ad26.COV2.S intramuscularly, either once or twice 56 days apart.

Treatment: approximately 18 received Ad26.COV2.S at low or high dose, single or two shots; 5 received placebo; per-sample allocation not given. All samples were drawn on day 63, counting from the first vaccine or placebo injection. Comment on this clone: The antigen is not known.

The data were produced by immunoSEQ multiplex PCR, yet TCRdb's version contains in-frame clones alone and is incomplete. The sample records roughly 400,000 clones, about 90% being singletons. Findings and caveats of the study: The breadth of spike-specific CD8+ and CD4+ T cell responses after vaccination was reportedly substantial.

Material: peripheral blood, obtained in a trial of Ad26.COV2.S vaccine versus placebo. The receptor's source is a person between 18 and 65 years old who received the Ad26.COV2.S COVID-19 vaccine or a placebo.

The DNA for the CDR3 is TGCGCCAGCAGCACGGACAGGGGATCTCTGGATACGCAGTATTTT. This codes for CASSTDRGSLDTQYF. This chain connects TRBV5-1 to TRBJ2-3; TRBD1 aligns across 9 bases. CDR1 and CDR2 from the germline V gene are SGHRS and YFSETQ. With 4 bases clipped from V and 6 bases from J, the junction kept 9 bases outside the gene matches. The length of the CDR3 is 15 residues.